This T cell receptor (beta chain) was captured in a study of blood T cell repertoires in COVID-19. Trimming stripped 5 bases from V and 1 base from J, with 14 bases between. The CDR3 sequence is 15 residues long. Germline loops: CDR1 MNHEY, CDR2 SMNVEV (reference sequence). TCRdb's copy holds only in-frame clones and misses some; the assay was immunoSEQ multiplex PCR. The sample carries about 190,000 clones, around 86% recorded once. The J gene is TRBJ1-1, the V gene TRBV27, with D hard to call. Sequences were obtained from peripheral blood. This TCR derives from a woman in her thirties with active or convalescent COVID-19. In nucleotides, the CDR3 is TGTGCCAGCAGTCCCCCCGGAGAATCGAACACTGAAGCTTTCTTT. Translation: CASSPPGESNTEAFF.